This TCR beta chain came from a study of blood T cell repertoires in COVID-19. Study-wide background: Both acute and convalescent COVID-19 samples were obtained from the United States, Italy and Spain. PBMCs, B-cell-depleted T cells, or T cells were the source of the cDNA or gDNA that made up the material.

Looked up from germline, CDR1 is KGHSH and CDR2 is LQKENI. The length of the CDR3 is 13 residues. The V gene lost 4 bases and the J gene lost 3 bases, with 6 bases spanning the gap. Source study methods: Estimates of nucleated cell counts were drawn from the amplification of reference gene primers. Profiling relied on immunoSEQ multiplex PCR, and the TCRdb table lists in-frame clones only, not all of them. V, J and clone size were drawn from that table, and D and trimming were deduced from the DNA. This sample yields around 100,000 clones, of which around four fifths are seen a single time; 4% to 6% belongs to the top ten.

The rearrangement joins TRBV18 to TRBJ1-4; tentative D call: TRBD1 (6 bases). Sequenced material: peripheral blood. This sequence was found in a man aged 55 to 70 with acute or convalescent COVID-19. The CDR3 sequence is CASSRQANEKLFF. The CDR3 bases are TGTGCCAGCTCACGACAGGCTAATGAAAAACTGTTTTTT.